This is a list of T cell receptor beta chains from one sample in a study of blood T cell repertoires in COVID-19. The method was immunoSEQ multiplex PCR; TCRdb's version includes in-frame clones alone and lacks a portion of them. The sample includes about 480,000 clones, 75% to 90% of them seen just once. The sequencing input was PBMCs or T cells enriched from blood (not recorded which). The receptors were gathered from a woman in her sixties who had recovered from COVID-19. Each CDR3 is given with its conserved first and last residue. Each record gives: V gene, D gene, J gene, clone size, CDR3 protein, CDR3 DNA. D genes are given only for firm matches. The size entry is marked missing in some rows and otherwise reads once, few, many or a size class.

TRBV11-3	TRBD1	TRBJ1-1	.	CASSPSGTGGSKAFF	TGTGCCAGCAGTCCATCCGGGACAGGGGGCTCGAAAGCTTTCTTT
TRBV5-1	.	TRBJ1-5	.	CASSLGIGEGQPQHF	TGCGCCAGCAGCTTGGGTATTGGGGAGGGGCAGCCCCAGCATTTT
TRBV6-5	TRBD1	TRBJ1-6	.	CASSYTGTGGNSPLHF	TGTGCCAGCAGTTACACCGGGACAGGGGGCAATTCACCCCTCCACTTT
TRBV20-1	.	TRBJ2-5	.	CSAISGTQYF	TGCAGTGCTATATCGGGGACCCAGTACTTC
TRBV7-9	TRBD1	TRBJ1-5	.	CASSLEGAQPQHF	TGTGCCAGCAGCTTAGAGGGGGCTCAGCCCCAGCATTTT
TRBV24-1	TRBD2	TRBJ2-3	.	CATSGPSGAGNTQYF	TGTGCCACCAGTGGACCTAGCGGCGCGGGGAATACGCAGTATTTT
TRBV5-4	TRBD2	TRBJ2-3	.	CASSPTSGGGDTQYF	TGTGCCAGCAGCCCGACTAGCGGGGGGGGAGATACGCAGTATTTT
TRBV11-3	.	TRBJ2-5	once	CASSLSFEGETQYF	TGTGCCAGCAGCTTATCGTTCGAGGGTGAGACCCAGTACTTC
TRBV7-9	TRBD1	TRBJ1-1	.	CASSPPGQGPAFF	TGTGCCAGCAGCCCCCCGGGACAGGGTCCGGCTTTCTTT
TRBV14	.	TRBJ1-1	many	CASSQGNRAHEAFF	TGTGCCAGCAGCCAAGGCAACAGGGCCCATGAAGCTTTCTTT
TRBV9	TRBD2	TRBJ2-7	.	CASSVGGSSSYEQYF	TGTGCCAGCAGCGTCGGGGGGTCTAGCTCCTACGAGCAGTACTTC
TRBV7-9	.	TRBJ2-7	.	CASSPPGFYEQYF	TGTGCCAGCAGCCCCCCGGGATTCTACGAGCAGTACTTC
TRBV5-1	.	TRBJ2-3	.	CASSGGAVGTDTQYF	TGCGCCAGCAGCGGGGGCGCAGTGGGAACAGATACGCAGTATTTT
TRBV5-1	TRBD1	TRBJ2-1	.	CASSLVGQGYNEQFF	TGCGCCAGCAGCTTGGTAGGACAGGGCTACAATGAGCAGTTCTTC
TRBV7-6	.	TRBJ2-5	.	CASSPGQETQYF	TGTGCCAGCAGCCCCGGGCAAGAGACCCAGTACTTC
TRBV18	TRBD1	TRBJ2-7	.	CASSPGGQSLREQYF	TGTGCCAGCTCACCAGGGGGACAGTCCCTACGGGAGCAGTACTTC
TRBV6-5	TRBD1	TRBJ1-2	once	CASSIWGQGNGYTF	TGTGCCAGCAGTATCTGGGGACAGGGAAACGGCTACACCTTC
TRBV27	.	TRBJ1-4	.	CASRRTATNEKLFF	TGTGCCAGCAGGAGGACAGCAACTAATGAAAAACTGTTTTTT
TRBV18	.	TRBJ1-2	.	CASSGGIAYGYTF	TGTGCCAGCTCTGGAGGGATCGCCTATGGCTACACCTTC
TRBV7-9	TRBD1	TRBJ2-1	.	CASSPGTARRKYNEQFF	TGTGCCAGCAGCCCCGGGACAGCCCGTCGTAAATACAATGAGCAGTTCTTC
TRBV19	.	TRBJ1-6	.	CASSSRWELSYNSPLHF	TGTGCCAGTAGTTCACGGTGGGAGCTCTCCTATAATTCACCCCTCCACTTT
TRBV7-2	TRBD2	TRBJ2-3	.	CASSRFSGPNTDTQYF	TGTGCCAGCAGCCGGTTTAGCGGGCCAAACACAGATACGCAGTATTTT
TRBV5-8	.	TRBJ2-7	.	CASSDRYEQYF	TGTGCCAGCAGCGACAGGTACGAGCAGTACTTC
TRBV5-1	TRBD1	TRBJ2-5	.	CASSLGQGTGETQYF	TGCGCCAGCAGCTTGGGACAGGGGACGGGAGAGACCCAGTACTTC
TRBV5-4	.	TRBJ1-2	once	CASSLSLNYGYTF	TGTGCCAGCAGCTTGTCCCTTAACTATGGCTACACCTTC
TRBV18	TRBD2	TRBJ2-7	.	CASSPTSGVTEQYF	TGTGCCAGCTCACCGACTAGCGGGGTTACCGAGCAGTACTTC
TRBV5-1	TRBD1	TRBJ1-6	.	CASSLGQGAGSPLHF	TGCGCCAGCAGCTTGGGACAGGGGGCAGGTTCACCCCTCCACTTT
TRBV9	TRBD2	TRBJ2-3	.	CASSPRDYHTDTQYF	TGTGCCAGCAGCCCCCGGGACTACCACACAGATACGCAGTATTTT
TRBV7-8	TRBD2	TRBJ2-3	.	CASSSRGLDYTDTQYF	TGTGCCAGCAGCTCCCGAGGACTAGACTACACAGATACGCAGTATTTT
TRBV5-1	TRBD1	TRBJ1-3	.	CASSPQTGTGNTIYF	TGCGCCAGCAGCCCACAGACAGGGACTGGAAACACCATATATTTT
TRBV6-1	TRBD1	TRBJ1-2	.	CASSGTGYAPANYGYTF	TGTGCCAGCAGTGGGACAGGCTACGCGCCCGCTAACTATGGCTACACCTTC
TRBV5-1	TRBD2	TRBJ2-3	.	CASSLASGGANADTQYF	TGCGCCAGCAGCTTGGCTAGCGGGGGGGCCAATGCAGATACGCAGTATTTT
TRBV15	TRBD1	TRBJ1-3	once	CATSRADRVLSGNTIYF	TGTGCCACCAGCAGAGCCGACAGGGTCCTCTCTGGAAACACCATATATTTT
TRBV28	TRBD1	TRBJ1-1	.	CASLTGVATEAFF	TGTGCCTCACTGACAGGGGTCGCCACTGAAGCTTTCTTT